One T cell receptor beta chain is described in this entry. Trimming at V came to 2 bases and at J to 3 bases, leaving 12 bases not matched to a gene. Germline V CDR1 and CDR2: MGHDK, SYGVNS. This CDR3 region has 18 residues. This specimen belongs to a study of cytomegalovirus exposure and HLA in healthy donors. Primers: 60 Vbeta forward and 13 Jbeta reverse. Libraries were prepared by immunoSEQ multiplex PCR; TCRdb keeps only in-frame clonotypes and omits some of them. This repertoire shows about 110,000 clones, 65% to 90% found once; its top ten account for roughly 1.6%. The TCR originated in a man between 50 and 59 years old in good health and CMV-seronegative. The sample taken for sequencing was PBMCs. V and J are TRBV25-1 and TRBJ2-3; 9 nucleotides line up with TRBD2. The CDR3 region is CASSENSGGPVETDTQYF. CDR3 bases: TGTGCCAGCAGTGAAAATAGCGGGGGCCCGGTTGAGACAGATACGCAGTATTTT.